The source of this TCR beta chain is a study of OX40 agonist ivuxolimab in advanced cancers. Sequencing used immunoSEQ multiplex PCR; TCRdb keeps in-frame clones, though not all of them. The table records about 75,000 clones, about 90% of them present only once. This CDR3 has 12 residues. Germline V gene lookup returns CDR1 MNHNY and CDR2 SVGAGI (reference sequence). Trimming took off 4 bases at V and 9 bases at J, with 12 bases between the two ends. This clonotype was obtained from an adult with an advanced solid tumor such as melanoma, head and neck, liver or kidney cancer. The J gene is TRBJ1-2, the V gene TRBV6-6; the D gene is possibly TRBD1 (5 bases). The sequenced sample was CD4+ or CD8+ T cells sorted from blood, obtained in a trial of the OX40 agonist ivuxolimab. The chain's CDR3 is CASSFQEGSYTF. In DNA, the CDR3 is TGTGCCAGCAGTTTTCAGGAGGGGAGCTACACCTTC.